The T cell receptor beta chain described here comes from a study of vaccination effects on CD4 cells after COVID-19. Germline lookup yields CDR1 MNHEY and CDR2 SVGAGI. There are 14 residues in the CDR3. The ends were cut back, 4 bases at V and 0 bases at J, with 7 bases in the middle. In the ViraFEST assay, antigen-specific CD4+ clonotypes were identified by expansion after peptide-pool stimulation. Culture proceeded for 9 to 11 days, and CD4+ T cells were then isolated. No vaccinee had earlier SARS-CoV-2 infection, and nucleocapsid antibodies were negative. Each well held about 2.1 million PBMC cultured with 7.5 to 10 ug/ml peptides and 10 IU/ml IL-2. Profiled with immunoSEQ multiplex PCR; TCRdb holds only in-frame clones, not every one. The table records 25,000 to 30,000 clones, roughly 73% of them present only once. This clone turned up a few times. The antigen is undetermined.

The gene calls are TRBV6-5 and TRBJ1-5, with unresolved D. Sequences were derived from CD4+ T cells from PBMCs cultured with HCoV-NL63 spike peptides, sampled before COVID-19 vaccination. This TCR came from a human donor who received a COVID-19 vaccine. The CDR3 DNA sequence: TGTGCCAGCAGTTCTCAGTATAGCAATCAGCCCCAGCATTTT. Protein sequence: CASSSQYSNQPQHF.